The rows below give T cell receptor beta chains drawn from one sample of a study of CD8 T cells in ankylosing spondylitis. One entry per CDR3 protein, called by TCRdb with MiXCR from the 5' RACE reads. The repertoire holds 200,000 or so distinct CDR3 sequences, with approximately 18% as singletons. Sequencing input: blood, either unsorted or a sorted T cell fraction (not recorded which). The receptor set was obtained from a male donor aged 10 to 35 with ankylosing spondylitis or in good health (not recorded which). The CDR3 runs from the conserved cysteine through the conserved F or W. A D gene is named only where the DNA matches it firmly. Part of the rows lack a size; the others show once, few, many or a class for expanded clones.

abundance	d_gene	v_gene	j_gene	CDR3nt	CDR3aa
many	NA	TRBV7-9	TRBJ2-7	TGTGCCAGCAGCTCCGGAGGATCCTACGAGCAGTACTTC	CASSSGGSYEQYF
many	TRBD1	TRBV5-1	TRBJ1-3	TGCGCCAGCAGCAAAACACAGGGGGCCTCTGGAAACACCATATATTTT	CASSKTQGASGNTIYF
many	NA	TRBV7-9	TRBJ2-2	TGTGCCAGCAGCTTAGTGAGGGACACCGGGGAGCTGTTTTTT	CASSLVRDTGELFF
NA	NA	TRBV12-3/TRBV12-4	TRBJ2-7	TGTGCCAGCAGACCAGACAGTTCCTACGAGCAGTACTTC	CASRPDSSYEQYF
many	TRBD1	TRBV20-1	TRBJ2-5	TGCAGTGCTGAACGGACAGGGGTAGAGACCCAGTACTTC	CSAERTGVETQYF
many	TRBD2	TRBV11-3	TRBJ2-1	TGTGCCAGCAGGCGGGGGCGGGAGGGCTCCTACAATGAGCAGTTCTTC	CASRRGREGSYNEQFF
many	TRBD1	TRBV29-1	TRBJ2-1	TGCAGCGGATCCGGGACAGGGACCTACAATGAGCAGTTCTTC	CSGSGTGTYNEQFF
once	TRBD1	TRBV27	TRBJ2-1	TGTGCCAGCAGACCAAAGGACAGGGGGCTGTGGAACGATGAGCAGTTCTTC	CASRPKDRGLWNDEQFF
many	TRBD1	TRBV12-3/TRBV12-4	TRBJ1-1	TGTGCCAGCAACATCAGGGGGCGCAGCACTGAAGCTTTCTTT	CASNIRGRSTEAFF
many	NA	TRBV11-2	TRBJ2-6	TGTGCCTCACACGGCGGATACTCTGGGGCCAACGTCCTGACTTTC	CASHGGYSGANVLTF
many	NA	TRBV20-1	TRBJ2-1	TGCAGTGCTAGAGATCATTACGGCCAACTTACCGATGAGCAGTTCTTC	CSARDHYGQLTDEQFF
many	TRBD1	TRBV5-1	TRBJ1-1	TGCGCCAGCAGCTTGGAGGGACAGGGGTACACTGAAGCTTTCTTT	CASSLEGQGYTEAFF
many	TRBD2	TRBV3-1	TRBJ2-2	TGTGCCAGCAGCCCAGAGCGGGAGTCCGGGGAGCTGTTTTTT	CASSPERESGELFF
many	NA	TRBV11-2	TRBJ1-6	TGTGCCAGCAGCTTGGTTGGGACCTCACCCCTCCACTTT	CASSLVGTSPLHF
many	TRBD2	TRBV29-1	TRBJ2-5	TGCAGCGTTTCCCTAGCGGGACCCCAAGAGACCCAGTACTTC	CSVSLAGPQETQYF
many	NA	TRBV6-4	TRBJ2-5	TGTGCCAGCAGTGACCATTCAGGGGACCAAGAGACCCAGTACTTC	CASSDHSGDQETQYF
many	TRBD1	TRBV15	TRBJ2-2	TGTGCCACCAGCAGAGCTCAACAGGGGCCGAACACCGGGGAGCTGTTTTTT	CATSRAQQGPNTGELFF
many	NA	TRBV15	TRBJ2-1	TGTGCCACCAGCAGAGATCATGGGGGCTCTGAGCAGTTCTTC	CATSRDHGGSEQFF
many	TRBD2	TRBV5-1	TRBJ2-1	TGCGCCAGCAGCTTGTCGATCTTGGGACTAGCGGGAGTCAATGAGCAGTTCTTC	CASSLSILGLAGVNEQFF
many	NA	TRBV20-1	TRBJ1-5	TGCAGTGCCATACGACAGACTTACAATCAGCCCCAGCATTTT	CSAIRQTYNQPQHF
many	NA	TRBV5-1	TRBJ1-4	TGCGCCAGCAGCTTGGAAGGGCTACCGAATGAAAAACTGTTTTTT	CASSLEGLPNEKLFF